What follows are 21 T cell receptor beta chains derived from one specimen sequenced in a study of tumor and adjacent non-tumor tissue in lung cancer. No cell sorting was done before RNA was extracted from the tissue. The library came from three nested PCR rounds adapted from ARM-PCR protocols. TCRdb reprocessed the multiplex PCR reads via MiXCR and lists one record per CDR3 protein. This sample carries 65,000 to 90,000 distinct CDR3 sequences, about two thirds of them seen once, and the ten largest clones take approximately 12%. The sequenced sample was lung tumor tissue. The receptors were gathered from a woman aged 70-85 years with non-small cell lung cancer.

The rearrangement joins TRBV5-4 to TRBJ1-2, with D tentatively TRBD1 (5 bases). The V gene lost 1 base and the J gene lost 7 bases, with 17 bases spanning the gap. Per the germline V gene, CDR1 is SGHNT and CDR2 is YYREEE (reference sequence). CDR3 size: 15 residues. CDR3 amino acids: CASSLRRPGMAGYTF. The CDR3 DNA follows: TGTGCCAGCAGCTTGAGGCGGCCAGGGATGGCTGGCTACACCTTC.

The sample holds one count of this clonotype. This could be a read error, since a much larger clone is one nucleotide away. Here the CDR3 reads CSVSLGQGTHEQYF. In DNA, the CDR3 is TGCAGTGTTAGTCTGGGGCAGGGCACTCACGAGCAGTACTTC. The chain links TRBV20-1 to TRBJ2-7; TRBD1 is a possible D gene (5 bases). V was pared by 7 bases and J by 5 bases, with 21 bases between. Per germline, CDR1 DFQATT and CDR2 SNEGSKA (reference sequence). There are 14 residues in the CDR3.

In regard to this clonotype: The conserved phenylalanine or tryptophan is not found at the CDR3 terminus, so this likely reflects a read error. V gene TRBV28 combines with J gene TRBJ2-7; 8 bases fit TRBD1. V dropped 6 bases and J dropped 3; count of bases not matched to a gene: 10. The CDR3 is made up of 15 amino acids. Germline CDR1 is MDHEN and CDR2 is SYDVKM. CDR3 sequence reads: CASREYGTGFYEQYS. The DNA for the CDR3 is TGTGCCAGCAGAGAGTATGGGACAGGATTCTACGAGCAGTACTCC.

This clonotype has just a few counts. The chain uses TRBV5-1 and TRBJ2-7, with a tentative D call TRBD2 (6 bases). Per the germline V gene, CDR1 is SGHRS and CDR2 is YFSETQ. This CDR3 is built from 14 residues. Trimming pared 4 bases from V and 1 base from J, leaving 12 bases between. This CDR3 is CASSRTTDSYEQYF. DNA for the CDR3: TGCGCCAGCAGCCGGACTACAGATTCCTACGAGCAGTACTTC.

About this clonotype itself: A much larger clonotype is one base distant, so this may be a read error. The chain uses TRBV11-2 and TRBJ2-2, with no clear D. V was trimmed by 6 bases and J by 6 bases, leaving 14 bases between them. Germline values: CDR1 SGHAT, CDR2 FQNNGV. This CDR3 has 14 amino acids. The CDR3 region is CASRVEKVAGELFF. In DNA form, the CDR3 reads TGTGCCAGCAGAGTGGAGAAGGTCGCCGGGGAGCTGTTTTTT.

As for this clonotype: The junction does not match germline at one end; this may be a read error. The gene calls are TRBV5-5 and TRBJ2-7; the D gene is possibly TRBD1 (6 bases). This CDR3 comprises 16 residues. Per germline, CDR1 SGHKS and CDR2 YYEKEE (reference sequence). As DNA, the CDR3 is TGTGCCGGCAGCTTATCCCACAGGGCCTTAGAGGACAGGCAGTACTTC. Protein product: CAGSLSHRALEDRQYF.

The CDR3 coding sequence is TGTGCCAGCAGTGCACGGATTGACAATCAGCCCCAGCATTTT. It specifies CASSARIDNQPQHF. V and J are TRBV6-5 and TRBJ1-5; D is unresolved. Germline loops: CDR1 MNHEY, CDR2 SVGAGI. The CDR3 runs 14 residues. Trimming took 5 bases from V and 3 from J, leaving 11 bases between them.

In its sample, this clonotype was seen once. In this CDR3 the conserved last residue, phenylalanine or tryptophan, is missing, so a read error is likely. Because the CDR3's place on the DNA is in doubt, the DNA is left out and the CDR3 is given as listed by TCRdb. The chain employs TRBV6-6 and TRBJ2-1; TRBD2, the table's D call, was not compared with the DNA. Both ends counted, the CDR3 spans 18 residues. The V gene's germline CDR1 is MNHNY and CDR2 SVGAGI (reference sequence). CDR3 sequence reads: CASSYHHPGLAGGRGPFS.

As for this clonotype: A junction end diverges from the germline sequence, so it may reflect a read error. The CDR3 reads CASNQDQGAGSEKLFF. CDR3 nucleotides: TGCGCCAGCAACCAAGACCAGGGGGCAGGTAGTGAAAAACTATTTTTT. The chain recombines TRBV4-1 with TRBJ1-4, with TRBD1 matching over 8 bases. Germline V lookup: CDR1 MGHRA, CDR2 YSYEKL. This CDR3 region has 16 residues.

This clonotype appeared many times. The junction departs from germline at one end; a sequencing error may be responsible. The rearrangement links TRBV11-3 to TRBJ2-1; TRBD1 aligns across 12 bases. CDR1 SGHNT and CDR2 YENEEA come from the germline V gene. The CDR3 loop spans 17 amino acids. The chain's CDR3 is CVSSLGPGQGAYNEQFF. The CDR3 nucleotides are TGTGTCAGCAGCTTGGGCCCGGGACAGGGGGCTTACAATGAGCAGTTCTTC.

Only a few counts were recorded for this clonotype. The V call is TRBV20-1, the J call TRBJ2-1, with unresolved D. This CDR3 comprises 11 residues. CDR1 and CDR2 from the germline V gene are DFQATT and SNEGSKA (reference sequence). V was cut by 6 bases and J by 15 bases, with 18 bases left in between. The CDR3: CSASSLRSGFF. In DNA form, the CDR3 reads TGCAGTGCCTCCTCACTCAGGAGTGGGTTCTTC.

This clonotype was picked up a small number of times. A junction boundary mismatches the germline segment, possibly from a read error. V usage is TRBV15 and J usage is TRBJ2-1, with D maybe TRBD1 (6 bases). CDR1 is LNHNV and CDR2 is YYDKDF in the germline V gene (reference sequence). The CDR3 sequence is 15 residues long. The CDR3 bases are TGTGCCACCAGTGACAGGAGGACACCAAACAATGATCAGTTCTTC. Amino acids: CATSDRRTPNNDQFF.

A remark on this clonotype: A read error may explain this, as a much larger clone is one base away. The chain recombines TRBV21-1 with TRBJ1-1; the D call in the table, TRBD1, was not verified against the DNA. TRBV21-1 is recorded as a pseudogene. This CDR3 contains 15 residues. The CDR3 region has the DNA TGTGCCAGCAGGCGTGGGGGACAGGGAGGCATTGAAGCTTTCTTT. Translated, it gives CASRRGGQGGIEAFF.

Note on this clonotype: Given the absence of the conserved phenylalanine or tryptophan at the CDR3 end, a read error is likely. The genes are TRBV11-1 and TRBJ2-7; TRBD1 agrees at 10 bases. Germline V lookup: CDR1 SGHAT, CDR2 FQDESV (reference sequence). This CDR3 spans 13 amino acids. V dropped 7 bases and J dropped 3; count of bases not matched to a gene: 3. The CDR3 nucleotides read TGTGCCAGCACGAGGACAGGGGGCTACGAGCAGTACTTG. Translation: CASTRTGGYEQYL.

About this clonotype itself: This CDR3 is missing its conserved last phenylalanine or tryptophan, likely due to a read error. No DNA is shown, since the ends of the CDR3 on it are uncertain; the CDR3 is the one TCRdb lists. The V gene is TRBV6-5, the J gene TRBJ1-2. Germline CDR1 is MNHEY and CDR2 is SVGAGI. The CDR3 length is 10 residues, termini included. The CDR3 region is CASSYGRLHL.

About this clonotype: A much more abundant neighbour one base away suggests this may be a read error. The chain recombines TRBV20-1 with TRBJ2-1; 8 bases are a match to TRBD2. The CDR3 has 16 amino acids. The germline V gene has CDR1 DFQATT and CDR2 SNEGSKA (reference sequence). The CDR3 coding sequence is TGCAATGCTACGACTTGGGAGTTGCGGGAGGCCGATGAGCAGTTCTTC. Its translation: CNATTWELREADEQFF.

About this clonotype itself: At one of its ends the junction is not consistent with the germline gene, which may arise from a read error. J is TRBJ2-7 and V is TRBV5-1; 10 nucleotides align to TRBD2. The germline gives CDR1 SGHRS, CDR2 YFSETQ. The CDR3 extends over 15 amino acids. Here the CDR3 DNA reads TGCACTAGCAGTTTCCGGACTAGCGGTACCTATGAGCAGTACTTC. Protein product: CTSSFRTSGTYEQYF.

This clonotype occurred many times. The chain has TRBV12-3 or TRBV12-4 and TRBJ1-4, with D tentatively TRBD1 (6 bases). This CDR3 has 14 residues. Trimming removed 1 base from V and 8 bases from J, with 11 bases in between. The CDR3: CASSLDSQGEKLFF. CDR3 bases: TGTGCCAGCAGTTTAGACAGCCAGGGGGAAAAACTGTTTTTT.

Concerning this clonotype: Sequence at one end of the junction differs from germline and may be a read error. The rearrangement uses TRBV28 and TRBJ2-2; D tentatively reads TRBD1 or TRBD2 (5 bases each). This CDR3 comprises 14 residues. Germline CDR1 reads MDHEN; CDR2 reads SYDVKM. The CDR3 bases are TGTGCCAGTAGGGGTAGGGAATTCACCGGGAAGCTGTTTTTT. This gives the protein CASRGREFTGKLFF.

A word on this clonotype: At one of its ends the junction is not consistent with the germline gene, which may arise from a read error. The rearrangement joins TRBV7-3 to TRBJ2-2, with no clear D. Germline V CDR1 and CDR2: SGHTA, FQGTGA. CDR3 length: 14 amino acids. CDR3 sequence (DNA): TGTGCCAGCAGCTTAACCACGAACATCGGGGAGCTGTTTTTT. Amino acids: CASSLTTNIGELFF.

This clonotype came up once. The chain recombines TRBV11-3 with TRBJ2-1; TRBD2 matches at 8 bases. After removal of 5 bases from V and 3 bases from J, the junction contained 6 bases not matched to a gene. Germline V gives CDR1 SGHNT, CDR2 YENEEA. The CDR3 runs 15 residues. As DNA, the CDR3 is TGTGCCAGCAGCATGGCTAGCGGGTGCTACAATGAGCAGTTCTTC. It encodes CASSMASGCYNEQFF.